Listed below are T cell receptor beta chains from one sample, sequenced in a study of shared clonotypes between healthy human individuals. Produced via immunoSEQ multiplex PCR; TCRdb's table is partial and in-frame only. The repertoire has more than 2 million clones, approximately 95% of them found once; the top ten carry under 0.15%. Material for sequencing was naive CD4+ T cells sorted from blood. These receptors all come from a man aged 18 to 30 in good health. Each CDR3 is given with its conserved first and last residue. The D gene is left open where the match is weak. The listing skips clone size in some rows; elsewhere it reads once, few, many or a size class.

V	D	size	J	CDR3
TRBV29-1	TRBD1	-	TRBJ1-2	CSVQTGLGYTF
TRBV9	TRBD1	-	TRBJ1-2	CASSGSPDRDVYGYTF
TRBV4-1	-	-	TRBJ2-3	CASSQVGQRTDTQYF
TRBV11-2	-	-	TRBJ2-3	CASSLGRGPLDTQYF
TRBV7-3	TRBD1	-	TRBJ1-2	CASGPGQVDLYGYTF
TRBV25-1	-	-	TRBJ2-2	CASSLWLADHTGELFF
TRBV6-6	-	-	TRBJ2-3	CASSGDIWDTQYF
TRBV25-1	TRBD2	-	TRBJ2-1	CASSESPLAGAGEQFF
TRBV6-1	-	-	TRBJ2-2	CASSLYTGLTGELFF
TRBV18	-	-	TRBJ2-7	CASSLNRDEQYF
TRBV29-1	-	-	TRBJ2-1	CSVTKVSNEQFF
TRBV5-1	TRBD2	-	TRBJ2-2	CASSPALAGGPGELFF
TRBV28	TRBD1	-	TRBJ1-5	CASTRGQLSQPQHF
TRBV28	TRBD1	-	TRBJ1-5	CASREQGAANQPQHF
TRBV12-1	-	-	TRBJ2-7	CASSCLDSYEQYF
TRBV13	TRBD2	-	TRBJ2-2	CASSFPSGRADTGELFF
TRBV19	TRBD2	-	TRBJ2-1	CASSMISGRVFGEQFF
TRBV7-2	-	-	TRBJ1-6	CASSLGPRQVNSPLHF
TRBV5-1	-	-	TRBJ2-2	CASSLGSFFVHTGELFF
TRBV27	-	-	TRBJ1-4	CASRKGVSNEKLFF
TRBV19	TRBD2	-	TRBJ2-2	CASISGGGGELFF
TRBV10-3	-	-	TRBJ2-5	CAISETGQETQYF
TRBV6-1	-	-	TRBJ2-7	CASSGGFSGYSYEQYF
TRBV7-8	-	-	TRBJ2-3	CASSQAGASTDTQYF
TRBV28	TRBD1	once	TRBJ1-1	CASRPGGREAFF
TRBV27	TRBD1	-	TRBJ2-1	CASSLEGAGYNEQFF
TRBV28	TRBD1	-	TRBJ2-5	CASSQHTGVIRTQYF
TRBV18	-	-	TRBJ2-7	CASSKATYEQYF